Presented here are 10 T cell receptor beta chains from one specimen sequenced in a study of blood T cell repertoires in COVID-19. Profiled with immunoSEQ multiplex PCR; TCRdb holds only in-frame clones, not every one. Here the sample spans 68,000 or so clones, 90% to 95% being singletons. The sequenced sample consisted of peripheral blood. The receptors come from a man aged 40-55 years with COVID-19, enrolled during active disease.

The chain links TRBV19 to TRBJ2-7, with 9 positions matching TRBD1. Germline-derived CDR1 and CDR2 are LNHDA and SQIVND (reference sequence). The length of the CDR3 is 15 residues. V lost 4 bases, J lost 1 base, and 5 bases stayed unmatched. Here the CDR3 DNA reads TGTGCCAGTAGTAGCGGGACAGGGAATTCCTACGAGCAGTACTTC. It is translated as CASSSGTGNSYEQYF.

This chain joins TRBV5-4 and TRBJ2-5, with a weak D call TRBD1 (5 bases). CDR1 and CDR2 from the germline V gene are SGHNT and YYREEE (reference sequence). The CDR3 covers 16 residues. V lost 0 bases and J lost 2, with 14 bases in between. CDR3 protein: CASSLAVDSSQETQYF. CDR3 coding DNA: TGTGCCAGCAGCTTGGCCGTAGACAGCTCACAAGAGACCCAGTACTTC.

V gene TRBV29-1 combines with J gene TRBJ1-1; D unresolved. V was pared by 5 bases and J by 3 bases, with 13 bases between. Germline CDR1 is SQVTM and CDR2 is ANQGSEA. This CDR3 is 13 amino acids long. This chain's CDR3 is CSVRGTADTEAFF. The CDR3 nucleotides read TGCAGCGTTCGGGGAACAGCCGACACTGAAGCTTTCTTT.

The CDR3 nucleotides read TGTGCCATCAGTGACAGGGGGCAGGATGGCTACACCTTC. Residues: CAISDRGQDGYTF. V gene TRBV10-3 combines with J gene TRBJ1-2; TRBD1 agrees at 8 bases. V lost 3 bases and J lost 6; bases outside the gene matches: 3. CDR1 is ENHRY, CDR2 SYGVKD, per germline. This CDR3 region has 13 residues.

The gene calls are TRBV6-4 and TRBJ1-6; TRBD1 aligns across 10 bases. V shed 2 bases, J shed 10 bases, and the junction held 2 bases outside the gene matches. CDR1 and CDR2 from the germline V gene are MRHNA and SNTAGT. CDR3 length: 14 residues. The CDR3 DNA reads as TGTGCCAGCAGTGACCGGGACAGGGGATCACCCCTCCACTTT. Residues: CASSDRDRGSPLHF.

This chain uses TRBV3-1 (or the pseudogene TRBV3-2) with TRBJ2-1, with TRBD2 as a possible D gene (5 bases). The CDR3 consists of 16 residues. Germline V gene data show CDR1 as LGHDT and CDR2 as YNNKEL (reference sequence). The ends were cut back, 4 bases at V and 3 bases at J, with 16 bases in the middle. CDR3 region: CASSPNPGNIYNEQFF. CDR3 coding DNA: TGTGCCAGCAGCCCGAACCCGGGGAATATCTACAATGAGCAGTTCTTC.

This rearrangement joins TRBV2 to TRBJ2-7; D perhaps matches TRBD1 (5 bases). Trimming shortened V by 3 bases and J by 3 bases, and 9 bases separated the two germline ends. Germline V CDR1 and CDR2: SNHLY, FYNNEI. This CDR3 contains 13 residues. CDR3 loop: CASSDARGYEQYF. The CDR3 nucleotides read TGTGCCAGCAGTGATGCTAGGGGCTACGAGCAGTACTTC.

The chain combines TRBV9 with TRBJ2-6; TRBD1 matches at 9 bases. This CDR3 region has 14 residues. Trimming removed 7 bases from V and 3 bases from J; junction bases left unmatched: 2. CDR1 is SGDLS, CDR2 YYNGEE, per germline. The CDR3 DNA is TGTGCCAGCCGGACAGGGGATGGGGCCAACGTCCTGACTTTC. This gives the protein CASRTGDGANVLTF. The full variable domain, with the rest looked up from reference TRBV9 and TRBJ2-6, is DSGVTQTPKHLITATGQRVTLRCSPRSGDLSVYWYQQSLDQGLQFLIQYYNGEERAKGNILERFSAQQFPDLHSELNLSSLELGDSALYFCASRTGDGANVLTFGAGSRLTVL.

The CDR3 DNA sequence: TGCGCCAGCAGCTTAGGGACAGGAGACACCGGGGAGCTGTTTTTT. Encoded protein: CASSLGTGDTGELFF. This sequence joins TRBV5-1 and TRBJ2-2, with 8 bases fitting TRBD1. The germline CDR1 and CDR2 sequences are SGHRS and YFSETQ. The J segment lost 3 bases and the V segment lost 2 bases, leaving 3 bases of the junction unmatched. This CDR3 region has 15 residues.

The chain is built from TRBV2 and TRBJ2-2, with TRBD1 matching 7 bases. Trimming cost V 2 bases and J 2 bases; bases outside gene matches: 5. Germline loops: CDR1 SNHLY, CDR2 FYNNEI. This CDR3 contains 16 residues. CDR3 amino acids: CASSEQGTENTGELFF. CDR3 bases: TGTGCCAGCAGTGAACAAGGGACAGAAAACACCGGGGAGCTGTTTTTT.